Given below is one T cell receptor beta chain in context. Its antigen is still unknown. A clone one base away is much larger, so this may be a read error. The V segment lost 9 bases and the J segment 4 bases; nucleotides outside the gene matches: 7. Germline V lookup: CDR1 PRHDT, CDR2 FYEKMQ (reference sequence). The CDR3 runs 14 residues. Study observations and caveats: Greatest tumor Treg TCR overlap was with tumor naive CD4+ cells.

Treg sorting used a CD4+CD25+CD127-/low gate. Full-length variable regions came from constant-region reverse primers plus semi-nested Nested Universal Primer A PCR. Each CDR3 protein gets one entry after TCRdb re-called the 5' RACE reads with MiXCR. The repertoire holds 50,000 to 65,000 distinct CDR3 sequences, with about a fifth as singletons. Sequencing was done on a sample of tumor-infiltrating Tregs sorted from the breast tumor. The chain combines TRBV13 with TRBJ2-1; 9 bases are a match to TRBD2. The clonotype originates from a female donor with breast cancer. The CDR3 region has the DNA TGTGCCAGAAGGGGGACTAGCCGGTACAATGAGCAGTTCTTC. Translated: CARRGTSRYNEQFF.